This T cell receptor gamma chain was captured by sequencing in a study of γδ T cells in repeated Plasmodium falciparum infection. Study background: Donors were malaria-exposed Malian children or age- and gender-matched Australian children.

The CDR3 spans 15 residues. Germline CDR1 is EGSTGY and CDR2 is YDSYTSSV. TCRdb repeated clone calling on the multiplex PCR reads with CATT. The sample shows 14,000 or so gamma-chain clones, around 1.6% of them seen only once. Vgamma9/Vdelta2+ and Vdelta2-negative gammadelta T cells were flow-sorted from PBMC for bulk sequencing. This clone was seen at least ten times. TCRdb pairs this DNA with a much larger clone's protein that differs at residue 3, likely a read error; the protein shown was translated from the DNA. The specimen sequenced was gamma-delta T cells from blood. The chain uses TRGV4 and TRGJ1 or TRGJ2. The TCR was taken from a pool of human donors (malaria-infected and uninfected, not separated). CDR3 sequence: CASWDGPGYYYKKLF. The CDR3 DNA sequence: TGTGCCTCCTGGGATGGGCCGGGATATTATTATAAGAAACTCTTT.